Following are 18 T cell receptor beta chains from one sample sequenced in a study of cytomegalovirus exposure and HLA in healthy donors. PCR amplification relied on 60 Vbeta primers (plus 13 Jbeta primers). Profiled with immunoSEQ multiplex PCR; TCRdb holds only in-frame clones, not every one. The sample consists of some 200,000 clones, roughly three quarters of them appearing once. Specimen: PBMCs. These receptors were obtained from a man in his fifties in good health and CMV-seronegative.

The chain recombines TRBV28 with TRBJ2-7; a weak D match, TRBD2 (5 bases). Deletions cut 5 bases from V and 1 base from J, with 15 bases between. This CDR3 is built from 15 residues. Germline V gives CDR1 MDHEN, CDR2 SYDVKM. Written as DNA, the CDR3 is TGTGCCAGCAGTACCCCCAAGAGGGCTTCCTACGAGCAGTACTTC. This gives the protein CASSTPKRASYEQYF. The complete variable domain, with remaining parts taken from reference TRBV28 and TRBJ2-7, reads DVKVTQSSRYLVKRTGEKVFLECVQDMDHENMFWYRQDPGLGLRLIYFSYDVKMKEKGDIPEGYSVSREKKERFSLILESASTNQTSMYLCASSTPKRASYEQYFGPGTRLTVT.

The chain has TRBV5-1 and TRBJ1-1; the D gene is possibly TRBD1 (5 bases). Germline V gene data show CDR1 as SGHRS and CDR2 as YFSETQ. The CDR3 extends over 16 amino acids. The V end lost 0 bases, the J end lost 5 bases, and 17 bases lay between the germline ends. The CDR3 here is CASSLAPGMKRTEAFF. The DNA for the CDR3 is TGCGCCAGCAGCTTGGCCCCAGGGATGAAAAGGACTGAAGCTTTCTTT.

DNA for the CDR3: TGTGCCAGCAGTCTCCAGGGTGATAATGAAAAACTGTTTTTT. It specifies CASSLQGDNEKLFF. The rearrangement uses TRBV27 and TRBJ1-4; D perhaps matches TRBD1 (5 bases). The CDR3 extends over 14 amino acids. CDR1 is MNHEY, CDR2 SMNVEV, per germline (reference sequence). Trimming pared 5 bases from V and 4 bases from J, leaving 11 bases between. The full variable domain, completed using reference TRBV27 and TRBJ1-4, is EAQVTQNPRYLITVTGKKLTVTCSQNMNHEYMSWYRQDPGLGLRQIYYSMNVEVTDKGDVPEGYKVSRKEKRNFPLILESPSPNQTSLYFCASSLQGDNEKLFFGSGTQLSVL.

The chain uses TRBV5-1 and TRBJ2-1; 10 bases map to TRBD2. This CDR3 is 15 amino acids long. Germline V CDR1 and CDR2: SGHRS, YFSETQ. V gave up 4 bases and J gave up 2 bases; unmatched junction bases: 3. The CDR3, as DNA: TGCGCCAGCAGCCCGGGGACTAGCGCCTACAATGAGCAGTTCTTC. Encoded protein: CASSPGTSAYNEQFF.

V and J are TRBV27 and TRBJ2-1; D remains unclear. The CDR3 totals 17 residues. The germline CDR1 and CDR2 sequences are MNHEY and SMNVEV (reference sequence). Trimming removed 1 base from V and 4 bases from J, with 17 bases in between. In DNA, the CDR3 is TGTGCCAGCAGTTTATGGAGTAGCTCGAGTTTGTACAATGAGCAGTTCTTC. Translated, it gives CASSLWSSSSLYNEQFF.

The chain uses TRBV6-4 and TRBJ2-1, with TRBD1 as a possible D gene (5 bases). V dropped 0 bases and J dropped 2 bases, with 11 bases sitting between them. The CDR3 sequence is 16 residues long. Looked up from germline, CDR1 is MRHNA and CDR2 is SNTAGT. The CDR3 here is CASSDSGVIPYNEQFF. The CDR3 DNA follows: TGTGCCAGCAGTGACTCAGGGGTTATTCCCTACAATGAGCAGTTCTTC.

This chain's CDR3 is CASSLATVTYEQYF. DNA for the CDR3: TGTGCCAGCAGCTTGGCGACAGTAACCTACGAGCAGTACTTC. The chain has TRBV7-8 and TRBJ2-7, with D possibly TRBD1 on 5 matching bases. V was pared by 3 bases and J by 2 bases, with 11 bases between. CDR1 and CDR2 from the germline V gene are SGHVS and FQNEAQ. This CDR3 contains 14 residues.

Here the CDR3 DNA reads TGTGCCAGCAGTTTAAACACGAACCAAGAGACCCAGTACTTC. Translated, it gives CASSLNTNQETQYF. The chain joins TRBV27 to TRBJ2-5; no clear D gene. V gave up 2 bases and J gave up 0 bases, with 7 bases separating them. In germline, CDR1 is MNHEY, CDR2 SMNVEV (reference sequence). This CDR3 is 14 amino acids long.

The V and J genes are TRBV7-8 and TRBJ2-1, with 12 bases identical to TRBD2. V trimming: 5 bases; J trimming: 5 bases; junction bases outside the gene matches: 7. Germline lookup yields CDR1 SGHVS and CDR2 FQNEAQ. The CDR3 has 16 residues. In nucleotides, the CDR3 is TGTGCCAGCAGCCCACGGACTAGCGGGAATCACAATGAGCAGTTCTTC. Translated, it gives CASSPRTSGNHNEQFF.

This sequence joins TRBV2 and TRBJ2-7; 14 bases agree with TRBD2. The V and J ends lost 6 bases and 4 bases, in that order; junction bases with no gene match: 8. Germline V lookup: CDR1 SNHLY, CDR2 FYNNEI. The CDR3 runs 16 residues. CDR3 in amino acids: CASRAGTSGSRYEQYF. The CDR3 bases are TGTGCCAGCAGGGCCGGGACTAGCGGGAGCAGGTACGAGCAGTACTTC. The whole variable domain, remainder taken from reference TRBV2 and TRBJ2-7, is EPEVTQTPSHQVTQMGQEVILRCVPISNHLYFYWYRQILGQKVEFLVSFYNNEISEKSEIFDDQFSVERPDGSNFTLKIRSTKLEDSAMYFCASRAGTSGSRYEQYFGPGTRLTVT.

CDR3 region: CASSFWDRSLMMSTQYF. DNA of the CDR3: TGTGCCAGCAGCTTCTGGGACAGATCTCTTATGATGTCAACGCAGTATTTT. J is TRBJ2-3 and V is TRBV14; 7 bases map to TRBD1. The V and J ends lost 5 bases and 9 bases, in that order; junction bases with no gene match: 20. This CDR3 is 17 amino acids long. Germline-derived CDR1 and CDR2 are SGHDN and FVKESK.

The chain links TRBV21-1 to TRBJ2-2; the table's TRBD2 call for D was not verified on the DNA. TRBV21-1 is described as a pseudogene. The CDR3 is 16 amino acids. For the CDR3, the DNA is TGTGCCAGCAGCCTCAGAGAGCGGTCTAACACCGGGGAGCTGTTTTTT. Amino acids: CASSLRERSNTGELFF.

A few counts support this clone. In nucleotides, the CDR3 is TGTGCCAGCAGTTTATCGCGGGAGATGTCCTACGAGCAGTACTTC. It specifies CASSLSREMSYEQYF. The chain carries TRBV27 and TRBJ2-7; 7 positions agree with TRBD2. The trim removed 0 bases at V and 1 base at J, leaving 3 bases unmatched. CDR1 and CDR2 from the germline V gene are MNHEY and SMNVEV (reference sequence). This CDR3 spans 15 amino acids.

DNA of the CDR3: TGCAGCGTTCCCCCGGAGAGTGACTATGGCTACACCTTC. Amino acids: CSVPPESDYGYTF. V is TRBV29-1 and J is TRBJ1-2; no clear D gene. The germline V and J ends were trimmed by 5 bases and 3 bases, with 13 bases remaining between them. The CDR3 sequence is 13 residues long. From germline, CDR1 is SQVTM and CDR2 ANQGSEA.

DNA for the CDR3: TGTGCCAGCAGTGAAAAACTTTGGAGCCCCATCTCACCCCTCCACTTT. This gives the protein CASSEKLWSPISPLHF. The genes are TRBV25-1 and TRBJ1-6; D is unresolved. CDR1 and CDR2 (germline): MGHDK, SYGVNS. The CDR3 loop spans 16 amino acids. The V end was cut by 2 bases, the J end by 10 bases, with 18 bases between.

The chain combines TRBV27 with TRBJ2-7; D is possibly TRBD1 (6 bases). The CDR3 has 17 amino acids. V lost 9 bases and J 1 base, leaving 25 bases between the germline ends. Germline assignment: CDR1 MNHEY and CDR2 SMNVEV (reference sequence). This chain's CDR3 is CASKVYGWAGESYEQYF. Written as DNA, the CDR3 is TGTGCCAGTAAGGTTTATGGATGGGCAGGGGAGTCCTACGAGCAGTACTTC.

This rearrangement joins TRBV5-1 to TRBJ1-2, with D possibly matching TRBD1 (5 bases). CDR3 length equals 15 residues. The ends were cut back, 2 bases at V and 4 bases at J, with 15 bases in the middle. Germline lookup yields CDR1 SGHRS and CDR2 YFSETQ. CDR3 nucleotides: TGCGCCAGCAGCTTACACAGGTTTGAAGTCTATGGCTACACCTTC. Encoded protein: CASSLHRFEVYGYTF. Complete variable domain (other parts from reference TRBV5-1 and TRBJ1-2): KAGVTQTPRYLIKTRGQQVTLSCSPISGHRSVSWYQQTPGQGLQFLFEYFSETQRNKGNFPGRFSGRQFSNSRSEMNVSTLELGDSALYLCASSLHRFEVYGYTFGSGTRLTVV.

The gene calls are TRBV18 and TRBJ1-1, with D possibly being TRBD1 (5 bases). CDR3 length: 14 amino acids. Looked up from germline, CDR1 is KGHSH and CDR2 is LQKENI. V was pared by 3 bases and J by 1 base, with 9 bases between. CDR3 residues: CASSPNGQNTEAFF. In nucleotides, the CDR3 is TGTGCCAGCTCACCCAACGGACAGAACACTGAAGCTTTCTTT.